Shown below are 12 T cell receptor beta chains from a single sample sequenced in a study of T cell responses to AZD1222 COVID-19 vaccine. Libraries were prepared by immunoSEQ multiplex PCR; TCRdb keeps only in-frame clonotypes and omits some of them. The table has around 120,000 clones, around 93% seen once. The source was peripheral blood, collected on day 0 of AZD1222 vaccination. These receptors all come from an adult in good health.

The rearrangement uses TRBV5-6 and TRBJ1-5; 8 bases map to TRBD1. Germline V CDR1 and CDR2: SGHDT, YYEEEE. This CDR3 is 14 amino acids long. V lost 4 bases to trimming and J lost 4 bases; unmatched junction nucleotides: 4. CDR3 nucleotide sequence: TGTGCCAGCAGCAAGGACAGGGTTAATCAGCCCCAGCATTTT. Translating gives CASSKDRVNQPQHF.

Points on this clone: Other DNA sequences from this sample encode an identical CDR3 as well. V and J are TRBV7-8 and TRBJ1-5, with no clear D. Germline CDR1 SGHVS, CDR2 FQNEAQ. Trimming took off 0 bases at V and 1 base at J, with 4 bases between the two ends. CDR3 length: 14 residues. DNA for the CDR3: TGTGCCAGCAGCTTAGCAGGAAGCAATCAGCCCCAGCATTTT. Translated: CASSLAGSNQPQHF.

The chain has TRBV4-3 and TRBJ1-2; D is possibly TRBD1 (5 bases). There are 16 residues in the CDR3. The V end lost 0 bases, the J end lost 2 bases, and 13 bases lay between the germline ends. Per germline, CDR1 LGHNA and CDR2 YSLEER. CDR3 protein: CASSQESTGGNYGYTF. Written as DNA, the CDR3 is TGCGCCAGCAGCCAAGAGAGTACCGGGGGAAACTATGGCTACACCTTC.

The V and J genes are TRBV7-2 and TRBJ1-2; 8 bases are a match to TRBD1. The CDR3 is 15 residues long. The germline V gene encodes CDR1 SGHTA and CDR2 FQGNSA. V shed 5 bases and J 1 base; nucleotides not matched to a gene: 6. The CDR3 reads CASSGQGLHNYGYTF. CDR3 bases: TGTGCCAGCAGCGGACAGGGACTACATAACTATGGCTACACCTTC.

The chain is built from TRBV29-1 and TRBJ2-1; D might be TRBD2 (6 bases). The V gene's germline CDR1 is SQVTM and CDR2 ANQGSEA. The length of the CDR3 is 15 residues. Trimming shortened V by 7 bases and J by 6 bases, and 22 bases separated the two germline ends. DNA for the CDR3: TGCAGCGCTCACGGGAGTGGAGAGAGCGCCAATGAGCAGTTCTTC. Residues: CSAHGSGESANEQFF.

V usage is TRBV6-5 and J usage is TRBJ1-3; 10 bases are a match to TRBD1. The V and J ends lost 6 bases and 3 bases, in that order; junction bases with no gene match: 2. Germline V gene data show CDR1 as MNHEY and CDR2 as SVGAGI. The length of the CDR3 is 14 residues. The CDR3 spells CASRGQGLGNTIYF. CDR3 sequence (DNA): TGTGCCAGCAGGGGACAGGGGCTTGGAAACACCATATATTTT.

This chain links TRBV4-3 with TRBJ1-5; the D gene is possibly TRBD1 (5 bases). V lost 0 bases and J 6 bases, leaving 15 bases between the germline ends. This CDR3 spans 16 amino acids. The germline V gene has CDR1 LGHNA and CDR2 YSLEER. The CDR3 spells CASSQDSIRAGQPQHF. In DNA, the CDR3 is TGCGCCAGCAGCCAAGACAGCATCAGGGCAGGTCAGCCCCAGCATTTT.

The rearrangement links TRBV4-3 to TRBJ1-4; the D gene is possibly TRBD1 (5 bases). V shed 0 bases and J shed 0 bases, with 17 bases lying between them. There are 19 residues in the CDR3. Germline values: CDR1 LGHNA, CDR2 YSLEER. The CDR3 DNA reads as TGCGCCAGCAGCCAAGAATGGGCCAGACAGCTTACAACTAATGAAAAACTGTTTTTT. Translating it yields CASSQEWARQLTTNEKLFF.

The gene calls are TRBV7-6 and TRBJ2-5; D remains unclear. Germline-derived CDR1 and CDR2 are SGHVS and FNYEAQ. The V end was cut by 1 base, the J end by 5 bases, with 5 bases between. The CDR3 has 12 residues. The DNA of the CDR3 is TGTGCCAGCAGCTTAGTATCGGAGACCCAGTACTTC. Translated: CASSLVSETQYF.

The CDR3 DNA is TGTGCCACCCGGACAGGGAAGAATGAAAAACTGTTTTTT. It translates to CATRTGKNEKLFF. This chain uses TRBV27 with TRBJ1-4; the match to TRBD1 covers 8 bases. Germline trimming cut 10 bases from V and 5 bases from J; bases unmatched to any gene: 6. This CDR3 has 13 amino acids. The germline V gene has CDR1 MNHEY and CDR2 SMNVEV (reference sequence).

This chain uses TRBV3-1 (or the pseudogene TRBV3-2) with TRBJ1-1; 8 bases map to TRBD1. V shed 1 base and J 4 bases; nucleotides not matched to a gene: 8. This CDR3 is built from 16 residues. Germline-derived CDR1 and CDR2 are LGHDT and YNNKEL (reference sequence). In nucleotides, the CDR3 is TGTGCCAGCAGCCAAGCTGGTGGGACAGGAGGCACTGAAGCTTTCTTT. Its translation is CASSQAGGTGGTEAFF.

This clone showed up just a few times. The V call is TRBV11-2, the J call TRBJ2-7; 11 bases fit TRBD1. Germline CDR1 is SGHAT and CDR2 is FQNNGV. V lost 5 bases to trimming and J lost 3 bases; unmatched junction nucleotides: 9. The CDR3 spans 16 residues. Here the CDR3 reads CASSPIRTGGNYEQYF. The CDR3 DNA reads TGTGCCAGCAGCCCTATCCGGACAGGGGGCAACTACGAGCAGTACTTC.